These 32 T cell receptor beta chains came from one sample sequenced in a study of identical twins. TCRdb reprocessed the 5' RACE reads via MiXCR and lists one record per CDR3 protein. The table lists hundreds of thousands of distinct CDR3 sequences, around 5.7% of them singletons. Material: naive T cells sorted from blood. Receptors originate from a man aged 18 to 29 in good health.

This clonotype was seen many times. V is TRBV11-2 and J is TRBJ2-6; D unclear. With 1 base removed from V and 3 bases from J, the gap between germline ends came to 7 bases. Germline-derived CDR1 and CDR2 are SGHAT and FQNNGV. This CDR3 has 15 amino acids. CDR3 in amino acids: CASSLVGNGANVLTF. DNA for the CDR3: TGTGCCAGCAGCTTAGTGGGGAATGGGGCCAACGTCCTGACTTTC.

This clonotype appeared a few times. V is TRBV6-4 and J is TRBJ2-1; D unclear. CDR1 is MRHNA, CDR2 SNTAGT, per germline. There are 13 residues in the CDR3. Trimming shortened V by 2 bases and J by 6 bases, and 8 bases separated the two germline ends. CDR3 bases: TGTGCCAGCAGTGACCACCCAAGCAATGAGCAGTTCTTC. Translating gives CASSDHPSNEQFF.

This clonotype was counted only a few times. The gene calls are TRBV6-2 or TRBV6-3 and TRBJ2-1, with D possibly TRBD1 on 5 matching bases. Per the germline V gene, CDR1 is MNHEY and CDR2 is SVGEGT. Trimming removed 3 bases from V and 8 bases from J, with 20 bases in between. This CDR3 is built from 16 residues. DNA for the CDR3: TGTGCCAGCAGTTATAGGGGCGGACACCCAGTGGATGAGCAGTTCTTC. It codes for CASSYRGGHPVDEQFF.

There are many counts of this clonotype. The gene calls are TRBV7-8 and TRBJ2-7; 12 bases fit TRBD1. Germline V gene lookup returns CDR1 SGHVS and CDR2 FQNEAQ. The length of the CDR3 is 14 residues. After removal of 5 bases from V and 7 bases from J, the junction contained 6 bases not matched to a gene. In DNA, the CDR3 is TGTGCCAGCAGCCAGGGACAGGGGGCAGGGGAGCAGTACGTC. Amino acid sequence: CASSQGQGAGEQYV.

In this sample, this clonotype turned up a few times. This chain joins TRBV19 and TRBJ2-1, with D maybe TRBD1 (5 bases). CDR1 LNHDA and CDR2 SQIVND come from the germline V gene (reference sequence). Deletions cut 7 bases from V and 0 bases from J, with 13 bases between. The CDR3 is made up of 15 amino acids. CDR3 coding DNA: TGTGCCAGTAACCAGGGTTACGGCTCCTACAATGAGCAGTTCTTC. Translation: CASNQGYGSYNEQFF.

The genes are TRBV11-1 and TRBJ2-6; D is perhaps TRBD1 (8 bases). V gave up 5 bases and J gave up 3 bases, with 20 bases separating them. From germline, CDR1 is SGHAT and CDR2 FQDESV (reference sequence). The CDR3 spans 18 residues. The CDR3 protein is CASSEQGGDIFGANVLTF. The CDR3 bases are TGTGCCAGCAGCGAACAGGGGGGGGACATCTTTGGGGCCAACGTCCTGACTTTC.

The sample holds a few counts of this clonotype. The chain carries TRBV14 and TRBJ2-5; D call uncertain. V lost 4 bases to trimming and J lost 5 bases, with 11 bases between them. Germline V gene sequence: CDR1 SGHDN, CDR2 FVKESK. The CDR3 length is 13 residues. CDR3 residues: CASSLFRRETQYF. The CDR3, as DNA: TGTGCCAGCAGCCTCTTCCGGCGGGAGACCCAGTACTTC.

Concerning this clonotype: With a much larger clone just one base away, this may be a read error. V gene TRBV7-9 combines with J gene TRBJ1-1; D is ambiguous. The CDR3 is made up of 11 amino acids. Germline V CDR1 and CDR2: SEHNR, FQNEAQ (reference sequence). The CDR3 region has the DNA TGTGCTTTGGACGGGAACTCTGAAGCTTTCTTT. This sequence encodes CALDGNSEAFF.

The sample holds many counts of this clonotype. The chain links TRBV7-2 to TRBJ1-1; 7 bases are shared with TRBD1. After removal of 5 bases from V and 8 bases from J, the junction contained 11 bases not matched to a gene. The length of the CDR3 is 14 residues. Germline loops: CDR1 SGHTA, CDR2 FQGNSA. The CDR3 DNA reads TGTGCCAGCAGCCAGACAGGGCCCTTGGGGGAAGCTTTCTTT. It encodes CASSQTGPLGEAFF.

The chain has TRBV20-1 and TRBJ2-7; tentatively, D is TRBD2 (5 bases). CDR1 and CDR2 (germline): DFQATT, SNEGSKA (reference sequence). V lost 0 bases and J lost 7, with 7 bases in between. The CDR3 runs 11 residues. CDR3 DNA: TGCAGTGCTAGAGAGTCGGGGGAGCAGTACTTC. Translation gives CSARESGEQYF.

Many counts were recorded for this clonotype. The gene calls are TRBV2 and TRBJ2-1; D not certain. The germline CDR1 and CDR2 sequences are SNHLY and FYNNEI. V dropped 6 bases and J dropped 10 bases, with 19 bases sitting between them. The CDR3 contains 14 residues. The CDR3 loop is CASSSPSRSSEQFF. The CDR3 nucleotides read TGTGCCAGCAGCTCCCCAAGCAGGTCTTCCGAGCAGTTCTTC.

Ten or more counts support this clonotype. The V call is TRBV4-1, the J call TRBJ2-2; the D gene is possibly TRBD1 (6 bases). The ends were cut back, 2 bases at V and 0 bases at J, with 13 bases in the middle. Germline lookup yields CDR1 MGHRA and CDR2 YSYEKL. This CDR3 comprises 17 residues. The CDR3 region is CASSQPWTDANTGELFF. The CDR3 region has the DNA TGCGCCAGCAGCCAACCCTGGACAGACGCGAACACCGGGGAGCTGTTTTTT.

This clonotype was recorded a few times. The rearrangement joins TRBV5-1 to TRBJ2-3; no firm D call. This CDR3 has 15 residues. V was pared by 4 bases and J by 1 base, with 13 bases between. The germline gives CDR1 SGHRS, CDR2 YFSETQ. The CDR3 here is CASSDKPLRTDTQYF. The DNA for the CDR3 is TGCGCCAGCAGCGACAAGCCCCTTCGCACAGATACGCAGTATTTT. Full variable domain (missing parts from reference TRBV5-1 and TRBJ2-3): KAGVTQTPRYLIKTRGQQVTLSCSPISGHRSVSWYQQTPGQGLQFLFEYFSETQRNKGNFPGRFSGRQFSNSRSEMNVSTLELGDSALYLCASSDKPLRTDTQYFGPGTRLTVL.

This clonotype was detected a few times. The J gene is TRBJ1-5, the V gene TRBV12-3 or TRBV12-4; 9 positions match TRBD1. The CDR3 sequence is 16 residues long. Trimming cost V 3 bases and J 4 bases; bases outside gene matches: 7. CDR3 DNA sequence: TGTGCCAGCAGTTTCGAGACAGGGGGGGAGAATCAGCCCCAGCATTTT. It codes for CASSFETGGENQPQHF.

This clonotype was recorded at least ten times. This chain links TRBV29-1 with TRBJ2-1; D remains ambiguous. Germline CDR1 reads SQVTM; CDR2 reads ANQGSEA. This CDR3 has 11 residues. The V end was cut by 0 bases, the J end by 9 bases, with 6 bases between. The CDR3 DNA follows: TGCAGCGTTGAAGATACTCTTGAGCAGTTCTTC. Protein: CSVEDTLEQFF.

The table lists this clonotype with many counts. The rearrangement uses TRBV12-3 or TRBV12-4 and TRBJ1-2; maybe TRBD1 (5 bases). The CDR3 length is 13 residues. V dropped 3 bases and J dropped 3 bases, with 8 bases sitting between them. The CDR3, as DNA: TGTGCCAGCAGTTTTCAGGGCCACTATGGCTACACCTTC. This encodes CASSFQGHYGYTF.

This clonotype was seen many times. The chain uses TRBV4-1 and TRBJ1-5; no firm D call. The germline CDR1 and CDR2 sequences are MGHRA and YSYEKL. CDR3 size: 13 residues. Trimming shortened V by 0 bases and J by 6 bases, and 6 bases separated the two germline ends. The CDR3, as DNA: TGCGCCAGCAGCCAAGATGGGTTTCAGCCCCAGCATTTT. It translates to CASSQDGFQPQHF.

This clonotype has at least ten counts. The chain combines TRBV28 with TRBJ2-5; the D call may be TRBD1 or TRBD2 (5 bases each). The germline V and J ends were trimmed by 2 bases and 5 bases, with 12 bases remaining between them. Germline V gives CDR1 MDHEN, CDR2 SYDVKM. The CDR3 is made up of 14 amino acids. CDR3 loop: CASSLLGRDETQYF. CDR3 coding DNA: TGTGCCAGCAGTTTACTGGGCAGGGACGAGACCCAGTACTTC.

The chain recombines TRBV7-2 with TRBJ2-3; 7 bases are a match to TRBD2. Germline V gives CDR1 SGHTA, CDR2 FQGNSA. J gave up 2 bases and V 5 bases, and 1 base lay outside the gene matches. CDR3 length: 13 residues. DNA of the CDR3: TGTGCCAGCAGCGCGGGAGCCACAGATACGCAGTATTTT. This sequence encodes CASSAGATDTQYF.

This clonotype was detected only a few times. This chain links TRBV29-1 with TRBJ1-2; D remains unclear. Between the trimmed V and J ends, which lost 4 bases and 5 bases, there was a span of 14 bases. The CDR3 spans 13 residues. The germline gives CDR1 SQVTM, CDR2 ANQGSEA. The CDR3 loop reads CSVVGGSSYGYTF. The CDR3 coding sequence is TGCAGCGTTGTGGGCGGAAGTTCGTATGGCTACACCTTC.

This clonotype was observed at least ten times. The rearrangement joins TRBV6-4 to TRBJ1-1, with TRBD1 matching over 7 bases. The CDR3 spans 14 residues. The V and J ends lost 2 bases and 5 bases, in that order; junction bases with no gene match: 5. CDR1 MRHNA and CDR2 SNTAGT come from the germline V gene. The DNA for the CDR3 is TGTGCCAGCAGTGACGAGACAGGGACTACTGAAGCTTTCTTT. Amino acid sequence: CASSDETGTTEAFF.

This clonotype was seen repeatedly, ten times or more. The chain couples TRBV6-2 or TRBV6-3 to TRBJ2-7; D might be TRBD2 (5 bases). V was shortened by 5 bases and J by 1 base, with 15 bases between the two germline ends. The CDR3 totals 15 residues. The V gene's germline CDR1 is MNHEY and CDR2 SVGEGT. CDR3 residues: CASSRGSAGSYEQYV. The CDR3 DNA is TGTGCCAGCAGTCGCGGGTCCGCTGGATCCTACGAGCAGTACGTC.

This clonotype was found many times. This chain joins TRBV20-1 and TRBJ2-5, with a weak D call TRBD1 (5 bases). CDR1 DFQATT and CDR2 SNEGSKA come from the germline V gene (reference sequence). V shed 0 bases and J shed 1 base, with 12 bases lying between them. This CDR3 spans 15 amino acids. The CDR3 bases are TGCAGTGCTAGAGACAACTTACAGGTCCAAGAGACCCAGTACTTC. Translating gives CSARDNLQVQETQYF.

This clonotype was seen repeatedly, ten times or more. The chain carries TRBV12-3 or TRBV12-4 and TRBJ1-3, with D unclear. Trimming cost V 0 bases and J 3 bases, with 3 bases left between them. The length of the CDR3 is 13 residues. CDR3 sequence: CASSLAVGNTIYF. The CDR3 DNA sequence: TGTGCCAGCAGTTTAGCGGTTGGAAACACCATATATTTT.

This clonotype was seen a few times. The rearrangement links TRBV24-1 to TRBJ2-3; possible D gene TRBD2, 5 bases. CDR1 and CDR2 (germline): KGHDR, SFDVKD. Between the trimmed V and J ends, which lost 3 bases and 3 bases, there was a span of 15 bases. This CDR3 comprises 16 residues. The DNA of the CDR3 is TGTGCCACCAGTGATCGAGCGGAACCCCGGACAGATACGCAGTATTTT. It yields the protein CATSDRAEPRTDTQYF.

This clonotype was seen at least ten times. The chain recombines TRBV25-1 with TRBJ2-3, with D possibly TRBD2 on 6 matching bases. Germline V gene data show CDR1 as MGHDK and CDR2 as SYGVNS. Between the trimmed V and J ends, which lost 6 bases and 1 base, there was a span of 14 bases. The CDR3 totals 15 residues. The CDR3 loop reads CASSPRGLGTDTQYF. The CDR3 DNA reads TGTGCCAGCAGCCCCCGGGGACTCGGCACAGATACGCAGTATTTT.

This clonotype was seen ten or more times. This chain connects TRBV5-1 to TRBJ2-3; D remains ambiguous. With 0 bases removed from V and 4 bases from J, the gap between germline ends came to 3 bases. Germline CDR1 and CDR2: SGHRS and YFSETQ. CDR3 size: 12 residues. CDR3 residues: CASSLEADTQYF. CDR3 sequence (DNA): TGCGCCAGCAGCTTGGAGGCAGATACGCAGTATTTT.

The sample holds a few counts of this clonotype. The chain has TRBV10-3 and TRBJ2-7; 12 nucleotides match TRBD2. CDR1 is ENHRY and CDR2 is SYGVKD in the germline V gene. The J segment lost 6 bases and the V segment lost 10 bases, leaving 7 bases of the junction unmatched. The CDR3 sequence is 13 residues long. The CDR3 loop is CANARTSGIEQYF. Written as DNA, the CDR3 is TGTGCCAACGCTAGGACTAGCGGGATCGAGCAGTACTTC.

This clonotype appeared many times. This chain joins TRBV30 and TRBJ1-1; maybe TRBD1 (6 bases). The length of the CDR3 is 15 residues. Trimming cost V 0 bases and J 6 bases, with 17 bases left between them. Germline CDR1 reads GTSNPN; CDR2 reads SVGIG (reference sequence). The CDR3 DNA reads as TGTGCCTGGAGTGTACTTGGCCAGGGGCCCTCTGAAGCTTTCTTT. Amino acids: CAWSVLGQGPSEAFF.

The J gene is TRBJ2-1, the V gene TRBV23-1; the D gene could be TRBD1 or TRBD2 (5 bases each). TRBV23-1 is noted as an ORF with a role that remains uncertain. Trimming pared 1 base from V and 0 bases from J, leaving 10 bases between. The CDR3 is 16 amino acids. The CDR3 region is CASSQLEGSSYNEQFF. The DNA of the CDR3 is TGCGCCAGCAGTCAATTAGAGGGGAGCTCCTACAATGAGCAGTTCTTC.

The chain is built from TRBV19 and TRBJ2-1; weak D call: TRBD2 (5 bases). Looked up from germline, CDR1 is LNHDA and CDR2 is SQIVND (reference sequence). The V and J ends lost 9 bases and 1 base respectively, with 25 bases between them. CDR3 size: 18 residues. The DNA of the CDR3 is TGTGCCAGCAACACCCAGGTCCTAGCCAAGGCGTCCTACAATGAGCAGTTCTTC. Translated: CASNTQVLAKASYNEQFF. Together with reference TRBV19 and TRBJ2-1, the CDR3 gives the full variable domain: DGGITQSPKYLFRKEGQNVTLSCEQNLNHDAMYWYRQDPGQGLRLIYYSQIVNDFQKGDIAEGYSVSREKKESFPLTVTSAQKNPTAFYLCASNTQVLAKASYNEQFFGPGTRLTVL.

This clonotype was observed at least ten times. The J gene is TRBJ2-7, the V gene TRBV5-5; 12 nucleotides line up with TRBD2. In germline, CDR1 is SGHKS, CDR2 YYEKEE (reference sequence). The trim removed 1 base at V and 2 bases at J, leaving 4 bases unmatched. This CDR3 contains 16 residues. In nucleotides, the CDR3 is TGTGCCAGCAGCTTGTCCCGACTAGCGGGAGCCTACGAGCAGTACGTC. Translated: CASSLSRLAGAYEQYV.